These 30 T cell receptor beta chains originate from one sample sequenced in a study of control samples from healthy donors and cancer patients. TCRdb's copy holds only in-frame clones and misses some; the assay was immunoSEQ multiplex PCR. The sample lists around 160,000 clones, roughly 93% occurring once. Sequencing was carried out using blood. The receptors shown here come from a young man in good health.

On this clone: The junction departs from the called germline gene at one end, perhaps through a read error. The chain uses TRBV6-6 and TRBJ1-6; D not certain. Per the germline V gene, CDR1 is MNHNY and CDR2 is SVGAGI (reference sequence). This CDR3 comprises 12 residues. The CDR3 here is CASSYLLGLGKF. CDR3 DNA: TGTGCCAGCAGTTACCTCCTGGGCCTGGGAAAATTT.

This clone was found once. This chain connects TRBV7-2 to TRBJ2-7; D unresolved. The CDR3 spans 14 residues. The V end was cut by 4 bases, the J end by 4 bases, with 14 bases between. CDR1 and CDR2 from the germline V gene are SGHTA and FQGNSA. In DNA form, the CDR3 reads TGTGCCAGCAGCTGGACCTCGTCGGCGTACGAGCAGTACTTC. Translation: CASSWTSSAYEQYF.

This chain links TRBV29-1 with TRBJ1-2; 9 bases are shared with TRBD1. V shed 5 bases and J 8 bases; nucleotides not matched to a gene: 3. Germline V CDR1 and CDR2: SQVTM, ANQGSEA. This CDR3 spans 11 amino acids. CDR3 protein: CSVLTGGGYTF. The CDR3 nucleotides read TGCAGCGTTCTGACAGGGGGGGGCTACACCTTC. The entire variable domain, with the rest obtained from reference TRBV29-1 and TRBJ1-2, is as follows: SAVISQKPSRDICQRGTSLTIQCQVDSQVTMMFWYRQQPGQSLTLIATANQGSEATYESGFVIDKFPISRPNLTFSTLTVSNMSPEDSSIYLCSVLTGGGYTFGSGTRLTVV.

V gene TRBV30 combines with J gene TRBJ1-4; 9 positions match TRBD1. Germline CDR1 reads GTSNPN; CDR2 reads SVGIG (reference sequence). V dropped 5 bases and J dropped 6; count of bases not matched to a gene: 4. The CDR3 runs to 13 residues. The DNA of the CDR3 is TGTGCCTGGGGGACAGGGTCTTATGAAAAACTGTTTTTT. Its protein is CAWGTGSYEKLFF.

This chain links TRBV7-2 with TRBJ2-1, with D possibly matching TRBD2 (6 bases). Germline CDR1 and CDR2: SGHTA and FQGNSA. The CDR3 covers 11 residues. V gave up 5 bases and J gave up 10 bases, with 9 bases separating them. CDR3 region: CASSPRGEQFF. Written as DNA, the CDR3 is TGTGCCAGCAGCCCGCGGGGCGAGCAGTTCTTC.

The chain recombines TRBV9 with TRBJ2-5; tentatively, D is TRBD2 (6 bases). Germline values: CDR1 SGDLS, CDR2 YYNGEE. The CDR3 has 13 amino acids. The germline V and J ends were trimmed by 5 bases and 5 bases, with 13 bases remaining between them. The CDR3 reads CASRALSGETQYF. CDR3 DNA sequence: TGTGCCAGCAGGGCTTTGAGCGGGGAGACCCAGTACTTC.

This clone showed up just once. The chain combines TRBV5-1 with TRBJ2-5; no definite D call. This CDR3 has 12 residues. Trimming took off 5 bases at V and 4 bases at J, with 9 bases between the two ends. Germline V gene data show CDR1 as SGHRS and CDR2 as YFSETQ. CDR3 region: CASSLNGETQYF. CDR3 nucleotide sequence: TGCGCCAGCAGTTTAAATGGAGAGACCCAGTACTTC.

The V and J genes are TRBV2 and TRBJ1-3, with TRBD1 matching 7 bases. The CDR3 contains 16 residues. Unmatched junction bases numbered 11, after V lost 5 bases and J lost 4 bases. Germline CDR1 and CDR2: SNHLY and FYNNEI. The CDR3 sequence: CASSIWTGEIGNTIYF. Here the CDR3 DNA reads TGTGCCAGCAGTATTTGGACAGGAGAAATCGGAAACACCATATATTTT.

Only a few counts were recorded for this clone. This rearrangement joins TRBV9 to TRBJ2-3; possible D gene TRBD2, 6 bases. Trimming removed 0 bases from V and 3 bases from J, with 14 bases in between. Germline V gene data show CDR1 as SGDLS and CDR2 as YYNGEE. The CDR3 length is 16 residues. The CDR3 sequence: CASSVVGGAITDTQYF. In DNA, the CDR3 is TGTGCCAGCAGCGTAGTGGGGGGAGCGATTACAGATACGCAGTATTTT.

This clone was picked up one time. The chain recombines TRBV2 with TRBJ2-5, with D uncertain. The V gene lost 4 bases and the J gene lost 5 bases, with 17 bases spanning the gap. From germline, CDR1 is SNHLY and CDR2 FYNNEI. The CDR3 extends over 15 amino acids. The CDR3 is CASSGETSTQETQYF. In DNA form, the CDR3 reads TGTGCCAGCAGTGGAGAGACCTCGACACAGGAGACCCAGTACTTC.

CDR3 sequence reads: CASSLRGLAGITGELFF. In DNA, the CDR3 is TGTGCCAGCAGCCTGAGGGGACTAGCGGGTATTACCGGGGAGCTGTTTTTT. The V gene is TRBV11-2, the J gene TRBJ2-2, with 12 bases identical to TRBD2. J gave up 5 bases and V 5 bases, and 9 bases lay outside the gene matches. The CDR3 length is 17 residues. The germline CDR1 and CDR2 sequences are SGHAT and FQNNGV.

CDR3 DNA: TGTGCCAGCAGCGGCGGGGGCGGGATGAACACTGAAGCTTTCTTT. Its protein product is CASSGGGGMNTEAFF. This sequence joins TRBV5-4 and TRBJ1-1; maybe TRBD1 (6 bases). Trimming left V 4 bases short and J 0 bases short, with 13 bases between. The CDR3 spans 15 residues. Germline CDR1 and CDR2: SGHNT and YYREEE (reference sequence).

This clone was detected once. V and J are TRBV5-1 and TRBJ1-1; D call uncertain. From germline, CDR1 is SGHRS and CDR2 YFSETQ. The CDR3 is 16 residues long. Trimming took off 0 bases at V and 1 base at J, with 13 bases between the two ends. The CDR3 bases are TGCGCCAGCAGCTTGGTTTGGTCCGGTCCGAACACTGAAGCTTTCTTT. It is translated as CASSLVWSGPNTEAFF.

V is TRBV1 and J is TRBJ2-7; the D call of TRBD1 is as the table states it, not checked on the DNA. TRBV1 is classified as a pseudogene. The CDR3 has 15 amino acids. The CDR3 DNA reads TGCACCAGCAGCCCTCTGACAGGACCCTTCGGGGAGCAGTACTTC. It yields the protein CTSSPLTGPFGEQYF.

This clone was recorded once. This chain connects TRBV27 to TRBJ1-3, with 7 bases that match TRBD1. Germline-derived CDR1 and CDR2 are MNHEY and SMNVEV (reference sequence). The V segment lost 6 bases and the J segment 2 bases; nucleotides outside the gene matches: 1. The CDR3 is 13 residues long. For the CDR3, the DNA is TGTGCCAGCAGGACAGGGACTGGAAACACCATATATTTT. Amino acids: CASRTGTGNTIYF.

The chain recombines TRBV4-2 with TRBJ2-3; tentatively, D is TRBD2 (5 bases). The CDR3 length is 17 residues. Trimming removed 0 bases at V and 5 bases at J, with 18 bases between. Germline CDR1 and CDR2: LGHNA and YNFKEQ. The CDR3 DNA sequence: TGTGCCAGCAGCCAAGACGAAGGGAGTCGTCTAGGAGATACGCAGTATTTT. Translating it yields CASSQDEGSRLGDTQYF.

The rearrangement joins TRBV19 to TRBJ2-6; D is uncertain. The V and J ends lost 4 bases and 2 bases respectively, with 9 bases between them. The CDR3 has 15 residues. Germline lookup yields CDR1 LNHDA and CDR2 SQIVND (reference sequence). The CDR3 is CASSRRAAGANVLTF. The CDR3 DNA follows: TGTGCCAGTAGTAGACGGGCTGCTGGGGCCAACGTCCTGACTTTC. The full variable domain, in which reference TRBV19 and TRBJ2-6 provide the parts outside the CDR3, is DGGITQSPKYLFRKEGQNVTLSCEQNLNHDAMYWYRQDPGQGLRLIYYSQIVNDFQKGDIAEGYSVSREKKESFPLTVTSAQKNPTAFYLCASSRRAAGANVLTFGAGSRLTVL.

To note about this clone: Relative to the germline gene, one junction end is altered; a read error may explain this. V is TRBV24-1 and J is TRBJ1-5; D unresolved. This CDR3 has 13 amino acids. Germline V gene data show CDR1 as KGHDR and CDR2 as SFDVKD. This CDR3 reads CVPGEGSNQPQHF. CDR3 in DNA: TGCGTCCCTGGGGAAGGAAGCAATCAGCCCCAGCATTTT.

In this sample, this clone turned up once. The CDR3 DNA sequence: TGTGCCAGCAGGGGGGGCATGTTTAGCTCCTATAATTCACCCCTCCACTTT. It codes for CASRGGMFSSYNSPLHF. The V call is TRBV7-2, the J call TRBJ1-6; D perhaps matches TRBD1 (6 bases). The CDR3 extends over 17 amino acids. Trimming shortened V by 6 bases and J by 0 bases, and 15 bases separated the two germline ends. Germline V gene sequence: CDR1 SGHTA, CDR2 FQGNSA.

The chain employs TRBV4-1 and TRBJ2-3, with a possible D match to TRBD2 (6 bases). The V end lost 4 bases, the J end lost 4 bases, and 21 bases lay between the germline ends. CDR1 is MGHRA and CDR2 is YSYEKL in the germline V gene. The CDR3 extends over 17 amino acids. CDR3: CASSRNPGTQNPDTQYF. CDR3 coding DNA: TGCGCCAGCAGCCGTAATCCCGGGACTCAGAATCCAGATACGCAGTATTTT.

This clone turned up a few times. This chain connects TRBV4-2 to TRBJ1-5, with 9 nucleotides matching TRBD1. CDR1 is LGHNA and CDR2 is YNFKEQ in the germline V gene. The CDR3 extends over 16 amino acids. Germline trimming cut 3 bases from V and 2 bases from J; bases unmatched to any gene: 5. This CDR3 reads CASSQTDRGGNQPQHF. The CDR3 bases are TGTGCCAGCAGCCAGACCGACAGGGGGGGCAATCAGCCCCAGCATTTT.

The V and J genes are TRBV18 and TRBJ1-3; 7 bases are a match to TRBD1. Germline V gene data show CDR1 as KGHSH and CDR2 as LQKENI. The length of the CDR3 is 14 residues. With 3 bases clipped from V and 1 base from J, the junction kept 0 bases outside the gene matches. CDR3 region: CASSPGQSGNTIYF. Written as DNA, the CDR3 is TGTGCCAGCTCACCGGGACAGTCTGGAAACACCATATATTTT.

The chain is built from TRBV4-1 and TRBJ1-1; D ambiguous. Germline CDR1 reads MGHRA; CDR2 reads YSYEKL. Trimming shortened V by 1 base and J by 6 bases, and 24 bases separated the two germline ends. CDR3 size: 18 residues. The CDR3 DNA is TGCGCCAGCAGCCAAGGCCATTCTGGGTCGACGGGAGGACCTGAAGCTTTCTTT. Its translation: CASSQGHSGSTGGPEAFF.

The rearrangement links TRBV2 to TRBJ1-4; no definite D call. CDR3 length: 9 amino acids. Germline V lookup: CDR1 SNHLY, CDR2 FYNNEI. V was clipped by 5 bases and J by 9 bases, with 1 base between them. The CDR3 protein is CASSQKLFF. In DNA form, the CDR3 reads TGTGCCAGCAGTCAAAAACTGTTTTTT. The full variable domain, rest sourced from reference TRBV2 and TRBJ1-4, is EPEVTQTPSHQVTQMGQEVILRCVPISNHLYFYWYRQILGQKVEFLVSFYNNEISEKSEIFDDQFSVERPDGSNFTLKIRSTKLEDSAMYFCASSQKLFFGSGTQLSVL.

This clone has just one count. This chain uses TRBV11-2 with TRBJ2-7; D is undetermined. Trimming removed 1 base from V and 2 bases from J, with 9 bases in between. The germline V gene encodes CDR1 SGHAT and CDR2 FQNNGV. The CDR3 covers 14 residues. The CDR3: CASSLAVGTYEQYF. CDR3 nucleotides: TGTGCCAGCAGCTTAGCCGTCGGAACCTACGAGCAGTACTTC.

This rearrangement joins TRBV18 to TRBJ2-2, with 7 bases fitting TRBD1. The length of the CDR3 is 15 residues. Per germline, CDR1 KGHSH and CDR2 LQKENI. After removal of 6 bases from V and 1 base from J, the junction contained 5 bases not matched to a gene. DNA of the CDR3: TGTGCCAGCTCCAAGACAGGGCGGAACACCGGGGAGCTGTTTTTT. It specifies CASSKTGRNTGELFF.

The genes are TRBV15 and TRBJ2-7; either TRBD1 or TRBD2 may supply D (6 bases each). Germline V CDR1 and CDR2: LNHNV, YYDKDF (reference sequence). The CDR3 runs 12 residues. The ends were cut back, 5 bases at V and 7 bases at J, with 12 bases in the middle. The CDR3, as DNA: TGTGCCACCAGCCGACGGGGGCTGGAGCAGTACTTC. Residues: CATSRRGLEQYF.

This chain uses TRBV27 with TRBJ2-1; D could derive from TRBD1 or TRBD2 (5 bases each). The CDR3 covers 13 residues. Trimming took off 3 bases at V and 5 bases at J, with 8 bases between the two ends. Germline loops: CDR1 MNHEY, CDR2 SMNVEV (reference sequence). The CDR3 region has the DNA TGTGCCAGCAGTTTGGGACGGCACAATGAGCAGTTCTTC. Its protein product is CASSLGRHNEQFF.

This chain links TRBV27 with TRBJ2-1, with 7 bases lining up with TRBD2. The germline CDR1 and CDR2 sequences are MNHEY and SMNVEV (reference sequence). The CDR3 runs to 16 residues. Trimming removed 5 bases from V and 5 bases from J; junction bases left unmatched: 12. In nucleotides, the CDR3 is TGTGCCAGCAGTGGGGGGGGAGCTAGCTTTAACAATGAGCAGTTCTTC. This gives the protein CASSGGGASFNNEQFF.

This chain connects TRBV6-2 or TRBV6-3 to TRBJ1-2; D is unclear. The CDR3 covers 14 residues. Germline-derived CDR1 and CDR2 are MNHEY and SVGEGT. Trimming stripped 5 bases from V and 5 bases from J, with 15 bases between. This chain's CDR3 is CASSGNGAGYGYTF. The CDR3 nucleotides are TGTGCCAGCAGTGGGAACGGAGCTGGGTATGGCTACACCTTC.